This T cell receptor beta chain was recovered during a study of blood T cell repertoires in COVID-19. The wider study: Samples of COVID-19 (acute and convalescent) were obtained from the United States, Italy and Spain.

The germline CDR1 and CDR2 sequences are LGHNA and YNFKEQ. This CDR3 region has 16 residues. Trimming removed 1 base from V and 5 bases from J, with 15 bases in between. Measured with immunoSEQ multiplex PCR; TCRdb has only the in-frame clones, and not every one. Of about 220,000 clones in the sample, 80% are singletons; the top ten hold about 5%. In its sample, this clone was seen a few times. The TCR was taken from a human donor in a cohort sampled during active COVID-19. The material sequenced was peripheral blood. The J gene is TRBJ2-1, the V gene TRBV4-2; D unresolved. As DNA, the CDR3 is TGTGCCAGCAGCCAAGGTGGCGAGGAACGCAACAATGAGCAGTTCTTC. Translating gives CASSQGGEERNNEQFF.